Presented here are 30 T cell receptor beta chains from one specimen sequenced in a study of shared clonotypes between healthy human individuals. TCRdb keeps only in-frame clones here, not all; method: immunoSEQ multiplex PCR. The repertoire consists of some 360,000 clones, with 73% occurring once and the leading ten covering about 10%. Material: memory CD4+ T cells sorted from blood. Subset described: CD45RA-negative fraction. The receptors stem from a man aged 30-40 years in good health.

V usage is TRBV4-3 and J usage is TRBJ2-2; TRBD1 might be the D (6 bases). This CDR3 has 16 amino acids. Trimming took 6 bases from V and 2 from J, leaving 16 bases between them. CDR1 is LGHNA and CDR2 is YSLEER in the germline V gene. CDR3 sequence reads: CASRGARADNTGELFF. CDR3 sequence (DNA): TGCGCCAGCAGGGGGGCGCGGGCGGATAACACCGGGGAGCTGTTTTTT.

This clone has just a few counts. The CDR3 nucleotides are TGCGCCAGCAGCTTGGGGGGAGGACTACCAAATGAGCAGTTCTTC. Protein sequence: CASSLGGGLPNEQFF. V is TRBV5-1 and J is TRBJ2-1, with a tentative D call TRBD2 (6 bases). Germline assignment: CDR1 SGHRS and CDR2 YFSETQ. The germline V and J ends were trimmed by 0 bases and 7 bases, with 14 bases remaining between them. The CDR3 covers 15 residues. Full variable domain (remainder filled in from reference TRBV5-1 and TRBJ2-1): KAGVTQTPRYLIKTRGQQVTLSCSPISGHRSVSWYQQTPGQGLQFLFEYFSETQRNKGNFPGRFSGRQFSNSRSEMNVSTLELGDSALYLCASSLGGGLPNEQFFGPGTRLTVL.

The rearrangement joins TRBV7-6 to TRBJ2-1, with TRBD2 matching 12 bases. V lost 2 bases to trimming and J lost 8 bases; unmatched junction nucleotides: 10. Per germline, CDR1 SGHVS and CDR2 FNYEAQ. The CDR3 has 17 amino acids. The CDR3 sequence is CASSLSGTSGRSYEQFF. CDR3 nucleotide sequence: TGTGCCAGCAGCTTAAGCGGAACTAGCGGGAGGTCATATGAGCAGTTCTTC.

The chain links TRBV5-4 to TRBJ1-2; 7 bases align to TRBD1. The germline V gene has CDR1 SGHNT and CDR2 YYREEE (reference sequence). V lost 5 bases and J lost 8; bases outside the gene matches: 9. The CDR3 contains 13 residues. The DNA of the CDR3 is TGTGCCAGCAGTTGGGACAGAGATGCCGGCTACACCTTC. Amino acids: CASSWDRDAGYTF. The complete variable domain, with remaining parts taken from reference TRBV5-4 and TRBJ1-2, reads ETGVTQSPTHLIKTRGQQVTLRCSSQSGHNTVSWYQQALGQGPQFIFQYYREEENGRGNFPPRFSGLQFPNYSSELNVNALELDDSALYLCASSWDRDAGYTFGSGTRLTVV.

The chain carries TRBV5-6 and TRBJ2-2; the D gene is possibly TRBD1 (5 bases). The germline V gene encodes CDR1 SGHDT and CDR2 YYEEEE. Trimming removed 4 bases from V and 5 bases from J, with 12 bases in between. The CDR3 has 14 residues. As DNA, the CDR3 is TGTGCCAGCAGCGCCAGGGTGGTGACCGGGGAGCTGTTTTTT. Its protein product is CASSARVVTGELFF.

This clone was picked up many times. The V and J genes are TRBV6-6 and TRBJ2-6; D is unclear. This CDR3 is built from 14 residues. V was clipped by 2 bases and J by 2 bases, with 4 bases between them. Germline loops: CDR1 MNHNY, CDR2 SVGAGI (reference sequence). In DNA, the CDR3 is TGTGCCAGCAGTTACCCAGCTGGGGCCAACGTCCTGACTTTC. Its translation is CASSYPAGANVLTF.

The chain has TRBV2 and TRBJ1-5; 7 nucleotides match TRBD1. V gave up 4 bases and J gave up 0 bases; unmatched junction bases: 0. Per germline, CDR1 SNHLY and CDR2 FYNNEI. The CDR3 loop spans 14 amino acids. CDR3 in amino acids: CASSGDSSNQPQHF. The CDR3 DNA follows: TGTGCCAGCAGTGGGGACAGTAGCAATCAGCCCCAGCATTTT.

The CDR3 reads CASSYSDSATYEQYF. The CDR3, as DNA: TGTGCCAGCAGTTACTCGGACAGCGCGACCTACGAGCAGTACTTC. The chain combines TRBV6-5 with TRBJ2-7; maybe TRBD1 (6 bases). The CDR3 has 15 amino acids. The germline CDR1 and CDR2 sequences are MNHEY and SVGAGI. V lost 0 bases to trimming and J lost 2 bases, with 11 bases between them.

This clone was counted between two and nine times. The CDR3 protein is CASSSDRASYEQYF. CDR3 DNA: TGTGCCAGCAGCTCCGACAGGGCCTCCTACGAGCAGTACTTC. This chain uses TRBV5-4 with TRBJ2-7, with 7 bases matching TRBD1. Germline CDR1 and CDR2: SGHNT and YYREEE (reference sequence). After removal of 3 bases from V and 0 bases from J, the junction contained 3 bases not matched to a gene. CDR3 length: 14 residues.

This clone appeared a few times. The chain recombines TRBV11-2 with TRBJ2-5; TRBD2 aligns across 7 bases. The CDR3 extends over 18 amino acids. After removal of 4 bases from V and 0 bases from J, the junction contained 14 bases not matched to a gene. The V gene's germline CDR1 is SGHAT and CDR2 FQNNGV. The CDR3 spells CASSSAFGLDDNQETQYF. CDR3 in DNA: TGTGCCAGCAGCTCCGCCTTCGGACTAGACGATAACCAAGAGACCCAGTACTTC.

Only a few counts were recorded for this clone. The chain links TRBV5-6 to TRBJ2-1; no clear D gene. Trimming took off 3 bases at V and 0 bases at J, with 13 bases between the two ends. Germline V gives CDR1 SGHDT, CDR2 YYEEEE. The CDR3 totals 16 residues. The CDR3 loop reads CASSYSILTSYNEQFF. CDR3 in DNA: TGTGCCAGCAGCTACAGCATATTGACCTCCTACAATGAGCAGTTCTTC.

This clone was recorded at least ten times. The J gene is TRBJ1-1, the V gene TRBV9; maybe TRBD1 (6 bases). Germline assignment: CDR1 SGDLS and CDR2 YYNGEE. The CDR3 runs to 14 residues. Trimming took 3 bases from V and 6 from J, leaving 15 bases between them. The CDR3 DNA sequence: TGTGCCAGCAGCGCGATACAGGGAACGTCTGAAGCTTTCTTT. Encoded protein: CASSAIQGTSEAFF.

The chain uses TRBV5-1 and TRBJ2-7; 13 bases fit TRBD2. V lost 4 bases, J lost 0 bases, and 7 bases stayed unmatched. The germline gives CDR1 SGHRS, CDR2 YFSETQ. The CDR3 is 17 residues long. In nucleotides, the CDR3 is TGCGCCAGCAGCATCGGGACTAGCGGGACCAGCTCCTACGAGCAGTACTTC. Encoded protein: CASSIGTSGTSSYEQYF. Combining the CDR3 with reference TRBV5-1 and TRBJ2-7 gives the whole variable domain KAGVTQTPRYLIKTRGQQVTLSCSPISGHRSVSWYQQTPGQGLQFLFEYFSETQRNKGNFPGRFSGRQFSNSRSEMNVSTLELGDSALYLCASSIGTSGTSSYEQYFGPGTRLTVT.

The V gene is TRBV5-6, the J gene TRBJ2-6; D call uncertain. Germline-derived CDR1 and CDR2 are SGHDT and YYEEEE. The CDR3 runs to 14 residues. Deletions cut 4 bases from V and 1 base from J, with 6 bases between. The CDR3 protein is CASSRQSGANVLTF. Here the CDR3 DNA reads TGTGCCAGCAGCCGACAATCTGGGGCCAACGTCCTGACTTTC.

The V gene is TRBV7-2, the J gene TRBJ2-5; 11 nucleotides align to TRBD2. The CDR3 covers 14 residues. From germline, CDR1 is SGHTA and CDR2 FQGNSA. V was clipped by 5 bases and J by 6 bases; unmatched bases: 5. CDR3 in DNA: TGTGCCAGCAGCCCTATAGCGGGAGGGAAGACCCAGTACTTC. Protein sequence: CASSPIAGGKTQYF.

V and J are TRBV18 and TRBJ1-2; D is unresolved. This CDR3 is built from 16 residues. V was clipped by 3 bases and J by 8 bases, with 22 bases between them. Germline CDR1 KGHSH, CDR2 LQKENI. The chain's CDR3 is CASSPPGRVDLGGYTF. The DNA of the CDR3 is TGTGCCAGCTCACCCCCGGGAAGAGTGGATTTAGGAGGCTACACCTTC. The full variable domain, completed using reference TRBV18 and TRBJ1-2, is NAGVMQNPRHLVRRRGQEARLRCSPMKGHSHVYWYRQLPEEGLKFMVYLQKENIIDESGMPKERFSAEFPKEGPSILRIQQVVRGDSAAYFCASSPPGRVDLGGYTFGSGTRLTVV.

The chain carries TRBV9 and TRBJ1-5; 7 positions agree with TRBD1. J gave up 7 bases and V 4 bases, and 11 bases lay outside the gene matches. The CDR3 runs to 15 residues. CDR1 is SGDLS and CDR2 is YYNGEE in the germline V gene. CDR3 amino acids: CASSPQGHPGQPQHF. The CDR3 DNA reads as TGTGCCAGCAGCCCACAGGGGCATCCGGGACAGCCCCAGCATTTT.

This clone was picked up one time. The chain carries TRBV2 and TRBJ2-1; D possibly corresponds to TRBD2 (6 bases). The CDR3 is 14 residues long. Germline values: CDR1 SNHLY, CDR2 FYNNEI. Trimming took off 6 bases at V and 5 bases at J, with 14 bases between the two ends. This CDR3 is CASSPTERDNEQFF. The CDR3 DNA follows: TGTGCCAGCAGCCCTACGGAGCGGGACAATGAGCAGTTCTTC.

This clone has more than one count but fewer than ten. Other DNA variants within this sample encode the same CDR3. The V gene is TRBV2, the J gene TRBJ2-2; 11 bases map to TRBD2. The J segment lost 1 base and the V segment lost 8 bases, leaving 0 bases of the junction unmatched. The CDR3 totals 14 residues. Germline V gene sequence: CDR1 SNHLY, CDR2 FYNNEI. CDR3 sequence: CASGLAGNTGELFF. DNA for the CDR3: TGTGCCAGCGGACTAGCGGGGAACACCGGGGAGCTGTTTTTT.

The chain carries TRBV9 and TRBJ2-7; D is ambiguous. CDR1 and CDR2 from the germline V gene are SGDLS and YYNGEE. The CDR3 totals 16 residues. Trimming shortened V by 0 bases and J by 4 bases, and 17 bases separated the two germline ends. The CDR3 here is CASSVGGETSLYEQYF. In nucleotides, the CDR3 is TGTGCCAGCAGCGTAGGAGGAGAGACCTCCTTATACGAGCAGTACTTC.

The sample holds one count of this clone. The rearrangement joins TRBV28 to TRBJ1-3; maybe TRBD1 (5 bases). The CDR3 loop spans 15 amino acids. Trimming took 3 bases from V and 4 from J, leaving 13 bases between them. The V gene's germline CDR1 is MDHEN and CDR2 SYDVKM. The CDR3 DNA reads TGTGCCAGCAGTTTGGCGCCAGGGCAGGGAAACACCATATATTTT. Its protein product is CASSLAPGQGNTIYF.

The chain joins TRBV10-3 to TRBJ2-7; 8 bases agree with TRBD2. The germline CDR1 and CDR2 sequences are ENHRY and SYGVKD. V shed 8 bases, J shed 2 bases, and the junction held 17 bases outside the gene matches. This CDR3 is built from 17 residues. CDR3 residues: CAIGNSAPGGGTYEQYF. Written as DNA, the CDR3 is TGTGCCATCGGTAACTCGGCGCCTGGCGGGGGGACCTACGAGCAGTACTTC.

V and J are TRBV30 and TRBJ1-1, with D possibly being TRBD1 (6 bases). Trimming cost V 2 bases and J 3 bases, with 13 bases left between them. The CDR3 has 14 amino acids. CDR1 and CDR2 from the germline V gene are GTSNPN and SVGIG (reference sequence). CDR3 nucleotides: TGTGCCTGGAGTAGGGGGGAAGGGTACACTGAAGCTTTCTTT. This encodes CAWSRGEGYTEAFF.

The chain uses TRBV7-6 and TRBJ2-5; D uncertain. CDR1 is SGHVS and CDR2 is FNYEAQ in the germline V gene. Trimming left V 3 bases short and J 2 bases short, with 1 base between. There are 11 residues in the CDR3. The CDR3 loop is CASSLQETQYF. CDR3 DNA: TGTGCCAGCAGCTTGCAAGAGACCCAGTACTTC. The full variable domain, rest sourced from reference TRBV7-6 and TRBJ2-5, is GAGVSQSPRYKVTKRGQDVALRCDPISGHVSLYWYRQALGQGPEFLTYFNYEAQQDKSGLPNDRFSAERPEGSISTLTIQRTEQRDSAMYRCASSLQETQYFGPGTRLLVL.

The rearrangement joins TRBV6-1 to TRBJ2-3, with D unclear. Trimming took off 2 bases at V and 5 bases at J, with 17 bases between the two ends. The CDR3 loop spans 16 amino acids. In germline, CDR1 is MNHNS, CDR2 SASEGT. The CDR3 coding sequence is TGTGCCAGCAGTGAATCCCTCGCACCCCCGGGAGATACGCAGTATTTT. Its protein product is CASSESLAPPGDTQYF.

The rearrangement links TRBV14 to TRBJ2-7; D is undetermined. In germline, CDR1 is SGHDN, CDR2 FVKESK. This CDR3 region has 14 residues. Trimming stripped 4 bases from V and 2 bases from J, with 12 bases between. The CDR3 protein is CASSRGKGAYEQYF. The CDR3 region has the DNA TGTGCCAGCAGCCGGGGAAAAGGAGCCTACGAGCAGTACTTC.

V is TRBV11-2 and J is TRBJ2-7; TRBD1 matches 10 bases. CDR3 length: 15 amino acids. J lost 3 bases, V lost 0 bases, and 2 bases had no gene match. CDR1 is SGHAT, CDR2 FQNNGV, per germline. The CDR3 region is CASSLDGTGDYEQYF. CDR3 in DNA: TGTGCCAGCAGCTTAGACGGGACAGGGGACTACGAGCAGTACTTC. Complete variable domain (other parts from reference TRBV11-2 and TRBJ2-7): EAGVAQSPRYKIIEKRQSVAFWCNPISGHATLYWYQQILGQGPKLLIQFQNNGVVDDSQLPKDRFSAERLKGVDSTLKIQPAKLEDSAVYLCASSLDGTGDYEQYFGPGTRLTVT.

CDR3 nucleotides: TGTGCCAGCAGTACCCGACAGTATCAAGCTTTCTTT. It specifies CASSTRQYQAFF. This chain joins TRBV6-6 and TRBJ1-1; the D gene is possibly TRBD1 (5 bases). The CDR3 length is 12 residues. Germline CDR1 and CDR2: MNHNY and SVGAGI (reference sequence). Trimming shortened V by 5 bases and J by 9 bases, and 13 bases separated the two germline ends.

This clone was seen more than once but under ten times. V gene TRBV28 combines with J gene TRBJ2-7, with D tentatively TRBD1 (6 bases). This CDR3 has 13 residues. The V gene's germline CDR1 is MDHEN and CDR2 SYDVKM. V was shortened by 6 bases and J by 1 base, with 10 bases between the two germline ends. CDR3 in amino acids: CASRAGASYEQYF. The CDR3 bases are TGTGCCAGCAGGGCAGGGGCGTCCTACGAGCAGTACTTC.

The V gene is TRBV27, the J gene TRBJ1-2; maybe TRBD1 (6 bases). Trimming removed 2 bases at V and 8 bases at J, with 12 bases between. Germline CDR1 reads MNHEY; CDR2 reads SMNVEV (reference sequence). The CDR3 sequence is 13 residues long. The CDR3, as DNA: TGTGCCAGCAGTTTACAAGGGACACAAGGCTACACCTTC. Amino acids: CASSLQGTQGYTF.